This T cell receptor beta chain was obtained from a study of blood T cell repertoires in COVID-19. Across the whole study: Sources were T cells, B-cell-depleted T cells, or PBMCs; the material itself was cDNA or gDNA.

Measured with immunoSEQ multiplex PCR; TCRdb has only the in-frame clones, and not every one. The profile shows 150,000 to 200,000 clones, about 86% of them singletons. The V and J ends lost 8 bases and 8 bases, in that order; junction bases with no gene match: 11. In germline, CDR1 is MNHEY, CDR2 SVGAGI. The CDR3 has 14 residues. The origin of this receptor is a young man with active or convalescent COVID-19. The V call is TRBV6-5, the J call TRBJ1-2; 10 nucleotides agree with TRBD1. The sample consisted of peripheral blood. Here the CDR3 DNA reads TGTGCCAGCCGAGACGGGACAGGGGATCGAGGCTACACCTTC. This codes for CASRDGTGDRGYTF.